The present entry profiles one T cell receptor beta chain with its context. Living in 24 US areas, the participants were between roughly 18 and 95 years of age. This entry is derived from a study of blood T cell repertoires in COVID-19. Study background: The United States, Italy and Spain provided the acute and convalescent COVID-19 samples.

In the source study's methods: Nucleated cell counts were estimated from reference gene primer amplification. The data were produced by immunoSEQ multiplex PCR, yet TCRdb's version contains in-frame clones alone and is incomplete. That table furnishes V, J and clone size, whereas the DNA furnished D and trimming. The data show about 260,000 clones, with around 90% seen just once and approximately 3% held by the top ten. The sequence was obtained from a man aged 40-49 years who had been exposed to COVID-19. Material for sequencing was PBMCs or T cells enriched from blood (not recorded which).

The DNA for the CDR3 is TGTGCCAGTAGTGCGACAGGGTTGGAGCCACCCCTCCACTTT. The encoded protein is CASSATGLEPPLHF. This sequence joins TRBV19 and TRBJ1-6; 7 nucleotides line up with TRBD1. Germline CDR1 LNHDA, CDR2 SQIVND (reference sequence). The CDR3 has 14 residues. Losses at the gene ends were 5 bases for V and 11 bases for J; bases not matched to a gene: 9.